Each of the 31 T cell receptor beta chains below was sequenced from the same sample in a study of CD8+ T cells in alopecia areata. Extracted from the samples, RNA was reverse transcribed into cDNA to serve as the sequencing template. TCRdb's copy holds only in-frame clones and misses some; the assay was immunoSEQ multiplex PCR. This table holds 180,000 or so clones, 58% found once. The treatment: oral pan-JAK inhibitor, 5-10 mg twice daily. The source material was CD4+ T cells sorted from blood, sampled between weeks 55 and 70, from a patient treated with tofacitinib. All receptors come from a human donor with alopecia areata.

The rearrangement links TRBV15 to TRBJ1-6; tentative D call: TRBD1 (5 bases). The V gene lost 8 bases and the J gene lost 7 bases, with 15 bases spanning the gap. Germline V gives CDR1 LNHNV, CDR2 YYDKDF (reference sequence). The CDR3 loop spans 14 amino acids. The CDR3 DNA is TGTGCCACCCTCAGATCCGGGGCCAATTCACCCCTCCACTTT. Translation gives CATLRSGANSPLHF. Based on the CDR3 plus reference TRBV15 and TRBJ1-6, the full variable domain is DAMVIQNPRYQVTQFGKPVTLSCSQTLNHNVMYWYQQKSSQAPKLLFHYYDKDFNNEADTPDNFQSRRPNTSFCFLDIRSPGLGDTAMYLCATLRSGANSPLHFGNGTRLTVT.

V usage is TRBV7-2 and J usage is TRBJ2-5; D gene uncertain. The germline V gene encodes CDR1 SGHTA and CDR2 FQGNSA. V was cut by 5 bases and J by 5 bases, with 9 bases left in between. The CDR3 runs to 12 residues. The CDR3 bases are TGTGCCAGCAGCGCGCTTCTGGAGACCCAGTACTTC. Encoded protein: CASSALLETQYF.

The chain uses TRBV7-2 and TRBJ1-5; tentatively, D is TRBD1 (6 bases). Germline values: CDR1 SGHTA, CDR2 FQGNSA. The CDR3 is made up of 15 amino acids. V was clipped by 0 bases and J by 4 bases, with 10 bases between them. The CDR3 coding sequence is TGTGCCAGCAGCTTAGCGCAGGGGTGGAATCAGCCCCAGCATTTT. It is translated as CASSLAQGWNQPQHF.

The chain is built from TRBV19 and TRBJ1-2, with D possibly being TRBD1 (6 bases). The V gene lost 2 bases and the J gene lost 4 bases, with 14 bases spanning the gap. Germline lookup yields CDR1 LNHDA and CDR2 SQIVND (reference sequence). The length of the CDR3 is 15 residues. The CDR3 sequence: CASSITDSMTYGYTF. CDR3 sequence (DNA): TGTGCCAGTAGTATAACGGACAGCATGACCTATGGCTACACCTTC.

This clone has only a few counts. This chain connects TRBV29-1 to TRBJ2-7; weak D call: TRBD1 (5 bases). The V end was cut by 5 bases, the J end by 2 bases, with 10 bases between. Per germline, CDR1 SQVTM and CDR2 ANQGSEA. The length of the CDR3 is 12 residues. The DNA for the CDR3 is TGCAGCGTTACTCTCAGGGCCTACGAGCAGTACTTC. Residues: CSVTLRAYEQYF.

The genes are TRBV7-6 and TRBJ1-6; possibly TRBD1 for D (5 bases). With 5 bases removed from V and 5 bases from J, the gap between germline ends came to 13 bases. The CDR3 spans 15 residues. Per germline, CDR1 SGHVS and CDR2 FNYEAQ. The CDR3 DNA reads as TGTGCCAGCAGCCTCGAGGGGCAAAATAATTCACCCCTCCACTTT. This sequence encodes CASSLEGQNNSPLHF.

This clone was seen only a few times. The chain employs TRBV18 and TRBJ2-7; tentative D call: TRBD1 (5 bases). Trimming removed 5 bases from V and 5 bases from J, with 13 bases in between. The CDR3 loop spans 13 amino acids. Germline CDR1 reads KGHSH; CDR2 reads LQKENI. CDR3 sequence (DNA): TGTGCCAGCTCAGCACAGCAGGGAAACGAGCAGTACTTC. This codes for CASSAQQGNEQYF.

With regard to this clone: Other DNA sequences within the sample encode an identical CDR3. The chain is built from TRBV5-1 and TRBJ2-5; D not certain. The V gene lost 2 bases and the J gene lost 2 bases, with 4 bases spanning the gap. The CDR3 spans 12 residues. Germline lookup yields CDR1 SGHRS and CDR2 YFSETQ. CDR3 DNA sequence: TGCGCCAGCAGCTTTGGGCAAGAGACCCAGTACTTC. The encoded protein is CASSFGQETQYF.

The chain couples TRBV6-1 to TRBJ2-7; 8 bases align to TRBD1. Germline CDR1 MNHNS, CDR2 SASEGT. This CDR3 contains 16 residues. V trimming: 2 bases; J trimming: 0 bases; junction bases outside the gene matches: 6. The DNA of the CDR3 is TGTGCCAGCAGTGAAATGGGTACAGGGGGCTCCTACGAGCAGTACTTC. Translated: CASSEMGTGGSYEQYF.

This clone has more than one count but fewer than ten. The V call is TRBV29-1, the J call TRBJ2-2, with D tentatively TRBD1 (6 bases). The CDR3 runs 13 residues. The V and J ends lost 5 bases and 4 bases respectively, with 11 bases between them. CDR1 SQVTM and CDR2 ANQGSEA come from the germline V gene. The CDR3 loop is CSVWQGTTGELFF. For the CDR3, the DNA is TGCAGCGTTTGGCAGGGGACCACCGGGGAGCTGTTTTTT.

This chain joins TRBV30 and TRBJ2-3; D not resolved. This CDR3 is built from 14 residues. Germline V gives CDR1 GTSNPN, CDR2 SVGIG (reference sequence). Trimming removed 0 bases from V and 6 bases from J, with 13 bases in between. The CDR3 spells CAWSVNPTRDTQYF. The DNA for the CDR3 is TGTGCCTGGAGTGTGAACCCTACGCGGGATACGCAGTATTTT.

This chain uses TRBV6-1 with TRBJ2-6; D unclear. The length of the CDR3 is 13 residues. Looked up from germline, CDR1 is MNHNS and CDR2 is SASEGT. Between the trimmed V and J ends, which lost 4 bases and 3 bases, there was a span of 4 bases. DNA for the CDR3: TGTGCCAGCAGTGGTGTTGGGGCCAACGTCCTGACTTTC. Protein sequence: CASSGVGANVLTF.

The chain uses TRBV15 and TRBJ1-2; no clear D. Trimming removed 2 bases from V and 4 bases from J, with 14 bases in between. The CDR3 extends over 15 amino acids. The germline CDR1 and CDR2 sequences are LNHNV and YYDKDF (reference sequence). CDR3 loop: CATSRSGERGYGYTF. The DNA for the CDR3 is TGTGCCACCAGCAGAAGCGGGGAGCGTGGCTATGGCTACACCTTC.

Points on this clone: Other DNA sequences in the sample encode the same CDR3. The chain couples TRBV29-1 to TRBJ1-1; D is undetermined. CDR1 and CDR2 (germline): SQVTM, ANQGSEA. V dropped 4 bases and J dropped 5 bases, with 8 bases sitting between them. The CDR3 extends over 11 amino acids. CDR3 sequence (DNA): TGCAGCGTTGGCCGGGGAACTGAAGCTTTCTTT. It encodes CSVGRGTEAFF. The variable domain in full, with the rest retrieved from reference TRBV29-1 and TRBJ1-1, is SAVISQKPSRDICQRGTSLTIQCQVDSQVTMMFWYRQQPGQSLTLIATANQGSEATYESGFVIDKFPISRPNLTFSTLTVSNMSPEDSSIYLCSVGRGTEAFFGQGTRLTVV.

As to this clone: Other DNA sequences in this sample translate to the same CDR3. The rearrangement links TRBV5-1 to TRBJ2-5; 7 nucleotides line up with TRBD1. Germline V gene data show CDR1 as SGHRS and CDR2 as YFSETQ. The junction had 3 bases not matched to a gene; V was cut back by 3 bases and J by 1 base. The CDR3 is 14 amino acids. The CDR3, as DNA: TGCGCCAGCAGCTCGGGACAGACCCAAGAGACCCAGTACTTC. This sequence encodes CASSSGQTQETQYF.

The chain links TRBV6-5 to TRBJ1-5; D is undetermined. V gave up 0 bases and J gave up 4 bases, with 10 bases separating them. There are 15 residues in the CDR3. The germline V gene has CDR1 MNHEY and CDR2 SVGAGI. Here the CDR3 DNA reads TGTGCCAGCAGTTACTCGGTAGGCGGGAATCAGCCCCAGCATTTT. It codes for CASSYSVGGNQPQHF.

V is TRBV25-1 and J is TRBJ1-1, with TRBD1 matching 9 bases. Germline V gives CDR1 MGHDK, CDR2 SYGVNS. This CDR3 comprises 13 residues. V gave up 6 bases and J gave up 6 bases; unmatched junction bases: 5. The CDR3 DNA is TGTGCCAGCAGAGGACAGGGGTGGGCTGAAGCTTTCTTT. It is translated as CASRGQGWAEAFF.

In this sample, this clone turned up a few times. V and J are TRBV6-6 and TRBJ2-1, with 8 nucleotides matching TRBD1. Germline V gene lookup returns CDR1 MNHNY and CDR2 SVGAGI (reference sequence). The CDR3 consists of 14 residues. V was pared by 3 bases and J by 8 bases, with 6 bases of the junction left unmatched. The chain's CDR3 is CASSYLAGGHEQFF. CDR3 nucleotides: TGTGCCAGCAGTTATCTTGCAGGGGGCCATGAGCAGTTCTTC.

V and J are TRBV29-1 and TRBJ1-2; the D is unclear. With 4 bases removed from V and 4 bases from J, the gap between germline ends came to 7 bases. The CDR3 has 11 residues. From germline, CDR1 is SQVTM and CDR2 ANQGSEA. The CDR3 DNA is TGCAGCGTTGCGCTCCTCTATGGCTACACCTTC. Its translation is CSVALLYGYTF.

The gene calls are TRBV5-1 and TRBJ2-5, with D perhaps being TRBD1 or TRBD2 (6 bases each). V was trimmed by 0 bases and J by 4 bases, leaving 13 bases between them. This CDR3 comprises 15 residues. The germline V gene encodes CDR1 SGHRS and CDR2 YFSETQ. CDR3 bases: TGCGCCAGCAGCTTGGATACAGGGAGGACAGAGACCCAGTACTTC. The encoded protein is CASSLDTGRTETQYF.

This clone was counted a single time. V usage is TRBV7-9 and J usage is TRBJ1-2, with D possibly being TRBD1 (5 bases). The germline V gene encodes CDR1 SEHNR and CDR2 FQNEAQ (reference sequence). The germline V and J ends were trimmed by 5 bases and 3 bases, with 13 bases remaining between them. This CDR3 is built from 14 residues. CDR3 loop: CASSPGTAHYGYTF. CDR3 DNA: TGTGCCAGCAGCCCCGGGACGGCCCACTATGGCTACACCTTC.

This clone showed up just a few times. The rearrangement uses TRBV6-5 and TRBJ2-1, with 9 bases identical to TRBD2. The V gene's germline CDR1 is MNHEY and CDR2 SVGAGI. Trimming removed 6 bases from V and 8 bases from J; junction bases left unmatched: 8. The CDR3 totals 14 residues. CDR3 sequence reads: CASSWRGGSHEQFF. The CDR3 nucleotides read TGTGCCAGCAGCTGGCGGGGGGGTAGCCATGAGCAGTTCTTC.

In regard to this clone: Different DNA sequences within this sample yield the same CDR3. The chain uses TRBV10-2 and TRBJ2-7; D is unclear. From germline, CDR1 is WSHSY and CDR2 SAAADI. The V end lost 4 bases, the J end lost 0 bases, and 1 base lay between the germline ends. CDR3 length equals 11 residues. This chain's CDR3 is CASSGSYEQYF. The CDR3 nucleotides are TGCGCCAGCAGTGGCTCCTACGAGCAGTACTTC.

The V and J genes are TRBV29-1 and TRBJ2-2, with no clear D. The CDR3 is 12 residues long. Trimming removed 7 bases at V and 2 bases at J, with 8 bases between. Looked up from germline, CDR1 is SQVTM and CDR2 is ANQGSEA. The CDR3 DNA is TGCAGCGCCGTCCAAAACACCGGGGAGCTGTTTTTT. Amino acids: CSAVQNTGELFF.

The chain is built from TRBV18 and TRBJ2-7; perhaps TRBD1 as D (7 bases). The CDR3 runs 14 residues. V lost 4 bases, J lost 1 base, and 11 bases lay in between. Germline CDR1 is KGHSH and CDR2 is LQKENI. DNA for the CDR3: TGTGCCAGCTCACTGACAGGGAGGTCCTACGAGCAGTACTTC. It is translated as CASSLTGRSYEQYF.

In DNA, the CDR3 is TGTGCCAGCAGCTTAGGACAGAATACTGAAGCTTTCTTT. Protein product: CASSLGQNTEAFF. The gene calls are TRBV7-3 and TRBJ1-1, with D possibly TRBD1 on 6 matching bases. This CDR3 spans 13 amino acids. V was shortened by 2 bases and J by 5 bases, with 9 bases between the two germline ends. Germline CDR1 SGHTA, CDR2 FQGTGA.

The CDR3 nucleotides are TGTGCCAGCAGTGAAGGGCCGGGACTAGCGAGGTATTTT. Translation gives CASSEGPGLARYF. J is TRBJ2-3 and V is TRBV2; TRBD2 matches at 10 bases. Germline values: CDR1 SNHLY, CDR2 FYNNEI. Trimming took 1 base from V and 14 from J; bases not matched to a gene: 6. The CDR3 has 13 amino acids.

The chain recombines TRBV29-1 with TRBJ1-4; perhaps TRBD1 as D (6 bases). Germline V CDR1 and CDR2: SQVTM, ANQGSEA. Trimming shortened V by 4 bases and J by 10 bases, and 13 bases separated the two germline ends. There are 12 residues in the CDR3. The CDR3 DNA reads as TGCAGCGTTGCGGGGGCCGAAGGAAAACTGTTTTTT. It yields the protein CSVAGAEGKLFF.

The J gene is TRBJ2-5, the V gene TRBV5-1; D is unresolved. The CDR3 loop spans 14 amino acids. V lost 0 bases to trimming and J lost 5 bases, with 11 bases between them. Germline V gene lookup returns CDR1 SGHRS and CDR2 YFSETQ. CDR3 sequence (DNA): TGCGCCAGCAGCTTGGCCCCAACGGCGGAGACCCAGTACTTC. Residues: CASSLAPTAETQYF.

This clone was seen repeatedly, ten times or more. V is TRBV29-1 and J is TRBJ2-7; 8 bases are shared with TRBD1. The J segment lost 0 bases and the V segment lost 4 bases, leaving 5 bases of the junction unmatched. This CDR3 is built from 14 residues. CDR1 and CDR2 (germline): SQVTM, ANQGSEA. The CDR3 nucleotides are TGCAGCGTTGTCGGACAGGGAAGCTCCTACGAGCAGTACTTC. It codes for CSVVGQGSSYEQYF.

This clone was picked up a small number of times. V usage is TRBV2 and J usage is TRBJ2-1; 10 bases map to TRBD2. Trimming cost V 6 bases and J 1 base; bases outside gene matches: 6. CDR1 is SNHLY and CDR2 is FYNNEI in the germline V gene. The CDR3 has 16 amino acids. This CDR3 is CASSVKGLASYNEQFF. CDR3 in DNA: TGTGCCAGCAGCGTTAAGGGACTAGCGTCCTACAATGAGCAGTTCTTC.